This T cell receptor (beta chain) was recovered during a study of PD-1 blockade in classical Hodgkin lymphoma. Patients all relapsed after autologous stem cell transplantation, and there was variation in brentuximab vedotin exposure. The ends lost 3 bases at V and 7 bases at J; junction bases unmatched: 11. CDR1 and CDR2 (germline): KGHSH, LQKENI. The CDR3 is 15 amino acids. Only one count was recorded for this clone. The target antigen is unknown. Findings of the study overall: Unlike CD8+ TCR diversity, which did not rise significantly by C4D1, CD4+ TCR diversity did. Newly diagnosed patients and complete responders had comparable diversity at baseline.

The data were produced by immunoSEQ multiplex PCR, yet TCRdb's version contains in-frame clones alone and is incomplete. The repertoire holds about 97,000 clones, with approximately 80% as singletons. This clonotype was sampled from a human donor with classical Hodgkin lymphoma. The chain links TRBV18 to TRBJ1-1; 7 nucleotides match TRBD1. The source was peripheral blood mononuclear cells (PBMCs), collected at baseline. DNA of the CDR3: TGTGCCAGCTCACCTTTGTCGGACAGGACGAGTGAAGCTTTCTTT. It is translated as CASSPLSDRTSEAFF.